One sample yielded the 26 T cell receptor beta chains listed below, sequenced in a study of beta chain features in type 1 diabetes (dated by TCRdb to the late 2010s). The library was built by means of the immunoSEQ multiplex PCR assay. The High Capacity cDNA Reverse Transcription Kit was used to reverse transcribe all of the isolated RNA, meaning that expressed TCRB transcripts were what got sequenced. The table was pulled from immuneACCESS by TCRdb, which kept in-frame rearrangements only. Such tables lose some clones; where checked, under half of the loss comes from unresolved V genes, and the rest has no known cause. This sample gives about 360,000 clones in total; roughly 12% of them show up just once. About 0.017% of the sample is in the top ten clones. The source material was naive CD4+ T cells from blood. Explained via the paper, the cell subset or site label denotes: true naive CD4+ T cells. The receptors here all came from a man in his late teens or twenties in good health.

A few counts support this clone. The chain employs TRBV4-1 and TRBJ2-5, with D possibly matching TRBD2 (6 bases). Germline assignment: CDR1 MGHRA and CDR2 YSYEKL. This CDR3 spans 15 amino acids. The V end was cut by 1 base, the J end by 2 bases, with 11 bases between. CDR3 DNA sequence: TGCGCCAGCAGCCAAGTGATAGCGGAACAAGAGACCCAGTACTTC. Amino acid sequence: CASSQVIAEQETQYF.

This clone was seen a few times. V is TRBV30 and J is TRBJ1-2; weak D call: TRBD1 (5 bases). The CDR3 spans 13 residues. The V gene lost 4 bases and the J gene lost 3 bases, with 12 bases spanning the gap. CDR1 and CDR2 from the germline V gene are GTSNPN and SVGIG (reference sequence). The CDR3 region has the DNA TGTGCCTGGAACCCGGGGGAGGACTATGGCTACACCTTC. This gives the protein CAWNPGEDYGYTF.

This rearrangement joins TRBV28 to TRBJ2-1, with D possibly matching TRBD1 (5 bases). Germline CDR1 is MDHEN and CDR2 is SYDVKM. V shed 6 bases and J shed 0 bases, with 15 bases lying between them. The CDR3 is 16 residues long. In DNA form, the CDR3 reads TGTGCCAGCAGCGCCCTAGGTACAGGCTCCTACAATGAGCAGTTCTTC. This codes for CASSALGTGSYNEQFF.

This clone was seen a few times. The J gene is TRBJ2-7, the V gene TRBV7-2, with 8 positions matching TRBD2. This CDR3 is 14 amino acids long. Germline loops: CDR1 SGHTA, CDR2 FQGNSA. Unmatched junction bases numbered 2, after V lost 1 base and J lost 3 bases. The CDR3 region has the DNA TGTGCCAGCAGCTTAGTAGCGGGGTTCTACGAGCAGTACTTC. The encoded protein is CASSLVAGFYEQYF.

The chain has TRBV5-6 and TRBJ1-6; 9 nucleotides align to TRBD1. Germline V gives CDR1 SGHDT, CDR2 YYEEEE. CDR3 length equals 16 residues. The V and J ends lost 3 bases and 4 bases, in that order; junction bases with no gene match: 5. The chain's CDR3 is CASSSGTGLYNSPLHF. CDR3 coding DNA: TGTGCCAGCAGCTCCGGGACAGGGTTATATAATTCACCCCTCCACTTT.

This clone has a handful of counts. This rearrangement joins TRBV6-5 to TRBJ2-5; 8 positions match TRBD1. Germline CDR1 and CDR2: MNHEY and SVGAGI. The CDR3 runs to 14 residues. With V trimmed by 7 bases and J by 4 bases, 8 bases remained unmatched. The DNA of the CDR3 is TGTGCCAGCACCCGACAGGGGCGTAGAGAGACCCAGTACTTC. Protein sequence: CASTRQGRRETQYF.

The chain uses TRBV7-2 and TRBJ1-2; tentative D call: TRBD1 (5 bases). The germline V gene has CDR1 SGHTA and CDR2 FQGNSA. V lost 2 bases, J lost 8 bases, and 15 bases lay in between. CDR3 length: 14 residues. As DNA, the CDR3 is TGTGCCAGCAGCTTATGGGGTCGGGGGACCGGCTACACCTTC. It translates to CASSLWGRGTGYTF.

The V gene is TRBV9, the J gene TRBJ1-2; TRBD1 matches at 7 bases. The CDR3 totals 16 residues. Unmatched junction bases numbered 11, after V lost 0 bases and J lost 6 bases. CDR1 SGDLS and CDR2 YYNGEE come from the germline V gene. The chain's CDR3 is CASSVVTQGTGHGYTF. The CDR3 DNA is TGTGCCAGCAGCGTAGTGACACAGGGGACGGGGCATGGCTACACCTTC.

The chain's CDR3 is CASSPNRRYGYTF. In nucleotides, the CDR3 is TGTGCCAGCAGCCCTAACAGGCGCTATGGCTACACCTTC. This chain uses TRBV7-2 with TRBJ1-2, with a possible D match to TRBD1 (5 bases). CDR3 length equals 13 residues. The ends were cut back, 5 bases at V and 4 bases at J, with 11 bases in the middle. The germline CDR1 and CDR2 sequences are SGHTA and FQGNSA.

The chain carries TRBV19 and TRBJ1-1, with no clear D. CDR3 length: 15 residues. V was trimmed by 5 bases and J by 3 bases, leaving 16 bases between them. Germline assignment: CDR1 LNHDA and CDR2 SQIVND (reference sequence). The CDR3 spells CASSVSHIGDTEAFF. The CDR3 DNA sequence: TGTGCCAGTAGTGTATCACATATCGGGGACACTGAAGCTTTCTTT.

The chain joins TRBV7-2 to TRBJ1-5; tentatively, D is TRBD1 (5 bases). V was shortened by 6 bases and J by 4 bases, with 22 bases between the two germline ends. The CDR3 is 17 amino acids. In germline, CDR1 is SGHTA, CDR2 FQGNSA. The CDR3 spells CASRPLGGGKGNQPQHF. DNA for the CDR3: TGTGCCAGCAGGCCCTTGGGGGGAGGTAAGGGGAATCAGCCCCAGCATTTT.

The rearrangement links TRBV27 to TRBJ1-1; the D gene is possibly TRBD1 (6 bases). The CDR3 totals 13 residues. The germline CDR1 and CDR2 sequences are MNHEY and SMNVEV (reference sequence). With 2 bases removed from V and 4 bases from J, the gap between germline ends came to 8 bases. The DNA of the CDR3 is TGTGCCAGCAGTTTACAGGGGTTCACTGAAGCTTTCTTT. This codes for CASSLQGFTEAFF.

J is TRBJ1-2 and V is TRBV28; D gene uncertain. The CDR3 is 15 residues long. V lost 2 bases and J lost 4, with 14 bases in between. Per germline, CDR1 MDHEN and CDR2 SYDVKM. CDR3: CASSLPDPGVYGYTF. The CDR3 region has the DNA TGTGCCAGCAGTTTACCTGACCCGGGAGTCTATGGCTACACCTTC.

The chain links TRBV30 to TRBJ2-3; 7 bases are shared with TRBD2. V shed 4 bases, J shed 7 bases, and the junction held 5 bases outside the gene matches. Per germline, CDR1 GTSNPN and CDR2 SVGIG (reference sequence). CDR3 length: 12 amino acids. In nucleotides, the CDR3 is TGTGCCTGGAAATCTAGCGGATATACGCAGTATTTT. Protein sequence: CAWKSSGYTQYF.

The chain employs TRBV7-2 and TRBJ1-3, with D maybe TRBD1 (6 bases). The CDR3 contains 15 residues. Germline values: CDR1 SGHTA, CDR2 FQGNSA. Trimming took off 5 bases at V and 0 bases at J, with 11 bases between the two ends. In DNA form, the CDR3 reads TGTGCCAGCAGCACCCAGGACAGCTCTGGAAACACCATATATTTT. Translating gives CASSTQDSSGNTIYF. Together with reference TRBV7-2 and TRBJ1-3, the CDR3 gives the full variable domain: GAGVSQSPSNKVTEKGKDVELRCDPISGHTALYWYRQSLGQGLEFLIYFQGNSAPDKSGLPSDRFSAERTGGSVSTLTIQRTQQEDSAVYLCASSTQDSSGNTIYFGEGSWLTVV.

The V call is TRBV28, the J call TRBJ2-3; 12 bases fit TRBD2. Germline CDR1 reads MDHEN; CDR2 reads SYDVKM. V shed 2 bases and J 4 bases; nucleotides not matched to a gene: 4. The CDR3 length is 16 residues. CDR3 nucleotides: TGTGCCAGCAGTTTACGCCTAGCGGGGGGGCCAGATACGCAGTATTTT. It specifies CASSLRLAGGPDTQYF.

This chain uses TRBV5-6 with TRBJ1-1; no reliable D call. CDR3 size: 13 residues. V lost 0 bases and J 4 bases, leaving 7 bases between the germline ends. Germline V CDR1 and CDR2: SGHDT, YYEEEE. Written as DNA, the CDR3 is TGTGCCAGCAGCTTGGAGGAGGGCACTGAAGCTTTCTTT. This gives the protein CASSLEEGTEAFF.

The sample holds a few counts of this clone. This chain connects TRBV7-2 to TRBJ1-2, with TRBD1 matching 7 bases. Unmatched junction bases numbered 8, after V lost 6 bases and J lost 4 bases. CDR1 is SGHTA and CDR2 is FQGNSA in the germline V gene. This CDR3 contains 14 residues. The DNA for the CDR3 is TGTGCCAGCAGACCTACAGGGGTTCGCTATGGCTACACCTTC. Translating gives CASRPTGVRYGYTF.

A word on this clone: The same CDR3 arises from other DNA sequences in this sample as well. The J gene is TRBJ1-5, the V gene TRBV19; 7 bases are a match to TRBD1. Germline V gene sequence: CDR1 LNHDA, CDR2 SQIVND (reference sequence). J lost 2 bases, V lost 5 bases, and 3 bases had no gene match. The CDR3 spans 14 residues. CDR3 bases: TGTGCCAGTAGTGGAACAGGGGGCAATCAGCCCCAGCATTTT. The encoded protein is CASSGTGGNQPQHF.

This clone turned up a few times. The chain is built from TRBV7-2 and TRBJ1-1; D is perhaps TRBD1 (6 bases). The CDR3 contains 14 residues. In germline, CDR1 is SGHTA, CDR2 FQGNSA. The germline V and J ends were trimmed by 6 bases and 1 base, with 12 bases remaining between them. The chain's CDR3 is CASRLTGENTEAFF. The CDR3 DNA sequence: TGTGCCAGCAGACTGACAGGAGAGAACACTGAAGCTTTCTTT.

This clone was found a few times. The chain links TRBV6-8 to TRBJ2-7; D is perhaps TRBD1 (5 bases). Germline assignment: CDR1 MNHGY and CDR2 SAAAGT. This CDR3 has 16 residues. V lost 5 bases, J lost 2 bases, and 19 bases lay in between. CDR3 in DNA: TGTGCCAGCAGTGGGGCCGCCCCTTACTACACCTACGAGCAGTACTTC. Protein: CASSGAAPYYTYEQYF.

This chain uses TRBV7-3 with TRBJ2-7; TRBD2 matches at 9 bases. The junction had 8 bases not matched to a gene; V was cut back by 5 bases and J by 6 bases. Germline V gene sequence: CDR1 SGHTA, CDR2 FQGTGA. This CDR3 is built from 14 residues. CDR3 DNA: TGTGCCAGCAGCCAAGGGGCGGGAGGGGTCGAGCAGTACTTC. As protein: CASSQGAGGVEQYF.

The gene calls are TRBV29-1 and TRBJ1-2, with 8 bases matching TRBD1. The CDR3 spans 14 residues. Germline lookup yields CDR1 SQVTM and CDR2 ANQGSEA. V was pared by 6 bases and J by 8 bases, with 14 bases of the junction left unmatched. The DNA for the CDR3 is TGCAGCGTGGAGATCCGGACAGGGTTTAGGGGCTACACCTTC. Translation: CSVEIRTGFRGYTF.

The chain employs TRBV25-1 and TRBJ1-1, with D unclear. The CDR3 is 15 amino acids. CDR1 MGHDK and CDR2 SYGVNS come from the germline V gene. The V and J ends lost 1 base and 4 bases respectively, with 13 bases between them. CDR3 DNA sequence: TGTGCCAGCAGTGAATTAGGATCCGGCGGCACTGAAGCTTTCTTT. It codes for CASSELGSGGTEAFF.

The sample holds a few counts of this clone. The CDR3 here is CATSREGTATSKAFDYEQYF. Here the CDR3 DNA reads TGTGCCACCAGCAGAGAGGGCACAGCTACTAGTAAGGCGTTTGACTACGAGCAGTACTTC. The chain uses TRBV15 and TRBJ2-7; weak D call: TRBD2 (5 bases). CDR3 length: 20 amino acids. Germline CDR1 is LNHNV and CDR2 is YYDKDF (reference sequence). Trimming shortened V by 0 bases and J by 3 bases, and 27 bases separated the two germline ends.

This clone was detected once. This CDR3 is CASSQDPQGAVDTQYF. CDR3 nucleotide sequence: TGTGCCAGCAGCCAAGATCCTCAGGGGGCCGTTGATACGCAGTATTTT. J is TRBJ2-3 and V is TRBV4-2; 8 nucleotides align to TRBD1. V trimming: 0 bases; J trimming: 6 bases; junction bases outside the gene matches: 8. Germline CDR1 reads LGHNA; CDR2 reads YNFKEQ. This CDR3 has 16 residues.